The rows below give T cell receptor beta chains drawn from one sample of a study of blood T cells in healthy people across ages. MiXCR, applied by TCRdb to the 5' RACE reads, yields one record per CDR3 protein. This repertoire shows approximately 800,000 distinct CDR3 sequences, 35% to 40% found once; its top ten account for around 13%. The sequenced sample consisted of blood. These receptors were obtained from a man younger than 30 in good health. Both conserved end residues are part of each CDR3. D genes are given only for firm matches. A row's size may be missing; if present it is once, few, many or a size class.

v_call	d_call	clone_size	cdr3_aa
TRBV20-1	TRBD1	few	CSASLDRGRLAYGYTF
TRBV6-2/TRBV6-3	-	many	CASKDPYEQYF
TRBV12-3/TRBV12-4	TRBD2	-	CASGTSANTGELFF
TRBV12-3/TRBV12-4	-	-	CASGPESDEQYF
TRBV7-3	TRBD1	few	CASSRGTVTGNTIYF
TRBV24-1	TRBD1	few	CATSEEPGQPTPYEQYF
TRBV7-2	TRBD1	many	CASSLGDRDYEQYF
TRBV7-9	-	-	CASSLPEDGRTHGYTF
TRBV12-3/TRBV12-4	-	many	CASSQGRGTDTQYF
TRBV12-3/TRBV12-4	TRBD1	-	CASSPADRPYGYTF
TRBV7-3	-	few	CASSLTQGMGTEAFF
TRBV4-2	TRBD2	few	CASSQEAVAGGETQYF